These 18 T cell receptor beta chains were all obtained from the same sample, sequenced in a study of blood T cell repertoires in COVID-19. Some clones are missing from TCRdb's copy, which holds only in-frame ones; the method was immunoSEQ multiplex PCR. The sample contains about 250,000 clones, around 89% of which appear only once. Sequencing was performed on PBMCs or T cells enriched from blood (not recorded which). Source of these receptors: a man aged 40-50 years who had recovered from COVID-19.

The genes are TRBV29-1 and TRBJ2-1; 11 bases line up with TRBD2. CDR1 and CDR2 from the germline V gene are SQVTM and ANQGSEA. The CDR3 is 14 residues long. Trimming took 6 bases from V and 2 from J; bases not matched to a gene: 3. CDR3 amino acids: CSVLTSGAYNEQFF. CDR3 bases: TGCAGCGTCCTGACTAGCGGGGCCTACAATGAGCAGTTCTTC.

This chain connects TRBV19 to TRBJ1-2; D is unresolved. CDR1 is LNHDA, CDR2 SQIVND, per germline (reference sequence). Trimming removed 4 bases from V and 0 bases from J, with 9 bases in between. This CDR3 has 14 amino acids. The DNA of the CDR3 is TGTGCCAGTAGTAATCAGGTTACTAACTATGGCTACACCTTC. Translation gives CASSNQVTNYGYTF. Looking up the rest from reference TRBV19 and TRBJ1-2 gives the full variable domain: DGGITQSPKYLFRKEGQNVTLSCEQNLNHDAMYWYRQDPGQGLRLIYYSQIVNDFQKGDIAEGYSVSREKKESFPLTVTSAQKNPTAFYLCASSNQVTNYGYTFGSGTRLTVV.

CDR3 DNA: TGTGCCAGCAGACTAACAAGTCAAGAGACCCAGTACTTC. Protein: CASRLTSQETQYF. The chain carries TRBV6-5 and TRBJ2-5; no firm D call. There are 13 residues in the CDR3. V was pared by 6 bases and J by 2 bases, with 10 bases between. CDR1 is MNHEY and CDR2 is SVGAGI in the germline V gene.

The chain joins TRBV9 to TRBJ2-2; 7 bases fit TRBD1. CDR3 length: 15 amino acids. Germline CDR1 and CDR2: SGDLS and YYNGEE. V lost 2 bases to trimming and J lost 3 bases; unmatched junction nucleotides: 4. The CDR3 sequence: CASSVRGGDTGELFF. Written as DNA, the CDR3 is TGTGCCAGCAGCGTCCGAGGGGGCGACACCGGGGAGCTGTTTTTT. The full variable domain, its missing parts supplied by reference TRBV9 and TRBJ2-2, is DSGVTQTPKHLITATGQRVTLRCSPRSGDLSVYWYQQSLDQGLQFLIQYYNGEERAKGNILERFSAQQFPDLHSELNLSSLELGDSALYFCASSVRGGDTGELFFGEGSRLTVL.

The chain couples TRBV28 to TRBJ2-3; D perhaps matches TRBD1 (6 bases). V was trimmed by 5 bases and J by 0 bases, leaving 15 bases between them. This CDR3 has 16 amino acids. Germline V gene lookup returns CDR1 MDHEN and CDR2 SYDVKM. In DNA, the CDR3 is TGTGCCAGCAGTGAACCTCGGACAGACAGCACAGATACGCAGTATTTT. The encoded protein is CASSEPRTDSTDTQYF.

The chain combines TRBV5-4 with TRBJ2-7; 8 bases map to TRBD1. Per the germline V gene, CDR1 is SGHNT and CDR2 is YYREEE (reference sequence). The CDR3 contains 14 residues. V dropped 2 bases and J dropped 3; count of bases not matched to a gene: 4. CDR3 nucleotides: TGTGCCAGCAGCTTAGGACAGGGTCGCTACGAGCAGTACTTC. It encodes CASSLGQGRYEQYF.

This chain joins TRBV5-8 and TRBJ2-3; D possibly corresponds to TRBD2 (6 bases). Looked up from germline, CDR1 is SGHTS and CDR2 is YDEGEE. The CDR3 runs to 16 residues. Deletions cut 4 bases from V and 6 bases from J, with 21 bases between. Here the CDR3 reads CASSGGVGPPGDTQYF. CDR3 bases: TGTGCCAGCAGCGGAGGGGTGGGCCCTCCCGGTGATACGCAGTATTTT.

The chain combines TRBV6-4 with TRBJ2-7, with a weak D call TRBD2 (6 bases). With 3 bases removed from V and 0 bases from J, the gap between germline ends came to 12 bases. The CDR3 length is 15 residues. CDR1 MRHNA and CDR2 SNTAGT come from the germline V gene. The CDR3 DNA reads TGTGCCAGCAGTGAGGAGGGTTTTTTCTCCTACGAGCAGTACTTC. Residues: CASSEEGFFSYEQYF.

Concerning this clone: This same CDR3 is encoded by further DNA sequences in the sample. V and J are TRBV14 and TRBJ2-1; TRBD1 might be the D (6 bases). The germline V gene encodes CDR1 SGHDN and CDR2 FVKESK. V shed 4 bases and J shed 5 bases, with 9 bases lying between them. CDR3 length equals 13 residues. The CDR3 coding sequence is TGTGCCAGCAGCCTACAGGGAAACAATGAGCAGTTCTTC. Protein product: CASSLQGNNEQFF.

The rearrangement uses TRBV19 and TRBJ2-1, with TRBD2 matching 9 bases. The CDR3 loop spans 17 amino acids. Trimming took 8 bases from V and 8 from J; bases not matched to a gene: 19. Germline V gene data show CDR1 as LNHDA and CDR2 as SQIVND (reference sequence). Here the CDR3 reads CASRWRRGGASLDEQFF. In DNA, the CDR3 is TGTGCCAGTCGATGGCGGCGGGGGGGGGCCAGCCTCGATGAGCAGTTCTTC.

This clone turned up a few times. The rearrangement joins TRBV2 to TRBJ2-7; maybe TRBD1 (6 bases). CDR3 length: 15 amino acids. Germline V gene data show CDR1 as SNHLY and CDR2 as FYNNEI. V was shortened by 7 bases and J by 4 bases, with 20 bases between the two germline ends. CDR3 loop: CASTRGPGQIYEQYF. The CDR3 nucleotides read TGTGCCAGCACCCGAGGCCCGGGACAAATATACGAGCAGTACTTC.

In DNA, the CDR3 is TGTGCCAGCAGCAAAGGCGTTGGGACTAGCGGGGGGGCCACCGGGGAGCTGTTTTTT. It translates to CASSKGVGTSGGATGELFF. This chain connects TRBV21-1 to TRBJ2-2; the table's D call, TRBD2, was not checked against the DNA. TRBV21-1 is a recognized pseudogene. CDR3 length equals 19 residues.

The chain couples TRBV18 to TRBJ2-3, with 8 bases lining up with TRBD1. The V and J ends lost 5 bases and 1 base, in that order; junction bases with no gene match: 5. The CDR3 sequence is 15 residues long. The V gene's germline CDR1 is KGHSH and CDR2 LQKENI. The CDR3 reads CASSSMGQGTDTQYF. The CDR3 nucleotides are TGTGCCAGCTCATCAATGGGACAGGGCACAGATACGCAGTATTTT.

The chain joins TRBV5-1 to TRBJ1-2; 7 nucleotides align to TRBD1. Trimming removed 0 bases from V and 5 bases from J; junction bases left unmatched: 10. This CDR3 comprises 16 residues. Germline CDR1 reads SGHRS; CDR2 reads YFSETQ. The CDR3, as DNA: TGCGCCAGCAGCTTGGGTCACCGGGACAGTTCGTATGGCTACACCTTC. Its protein product is CASSLGHRDSSYGYTF.

V gene TRBV10-3 combines with J gene TRBJ1-2; D might be TRBD1 (5 bases). This CDR3 has 16 residues. Germline CDR1 is ENHRY and CDR2 is SYGVKD. V lost 0 bases and J lost 5, with 16 bases in between. CDR3 amino acids: CAISESTFGGGYGYTF. The CDR3 bases are TGTGCCATCAGTGAGTCGACGTTCGGGGGTGGTTATGGCTACACCTTC.

This sequence joins TRBV19 and TRBJ1-1; TRBD1 aligns across 7 bases. Trimming cost V 3 bases and J 7 bases; bases outside gene matches: 8. CDR3 length: 14 residues. Germline-derived CDR1 and CDR2 are LNHDA and SQIVND (reference sequence). CDR3 loop: CASSIGTELNEAFF. For the CDR3, the DNA is TGTGCCAGTAGTATTGGGACAGAGCTTAATGAAGCTTTCTTT.

The genes are TRBV24-1 and TRBJ2-7; 7 bases fit TRBD1. Trimming took 4 bases from V and 1 from J; bases not matched to a gene: 6. The CDR3 is 15 amino acids. Germline-derived CDR1 and CDR2 are KGHDR and SFDVKD. DNA of the CDR3: TGTGCCACCAGTGACCGCGGACAGGATTCCTACGAGCAGTACTTC. It encodes CATSDRGQDSYEQYF.

The gene calls are TRBV28 and TRBJ2-7, with 9 positions matching TRBD2. The germline CDR1 and CDR2 sequences are MDHEN and SYDVKM. Trimming took 4 bases from V and 6 from J; bases not matched to a gene: 7. The CDR3 spans 14 residues. The CDR3 reads CASSSPGGGAEQYF. The CDR3 nucleotides read TGTGCCAGCAGTTCACCCGGCGGGGGGGCCGAGCAGTACTTC.